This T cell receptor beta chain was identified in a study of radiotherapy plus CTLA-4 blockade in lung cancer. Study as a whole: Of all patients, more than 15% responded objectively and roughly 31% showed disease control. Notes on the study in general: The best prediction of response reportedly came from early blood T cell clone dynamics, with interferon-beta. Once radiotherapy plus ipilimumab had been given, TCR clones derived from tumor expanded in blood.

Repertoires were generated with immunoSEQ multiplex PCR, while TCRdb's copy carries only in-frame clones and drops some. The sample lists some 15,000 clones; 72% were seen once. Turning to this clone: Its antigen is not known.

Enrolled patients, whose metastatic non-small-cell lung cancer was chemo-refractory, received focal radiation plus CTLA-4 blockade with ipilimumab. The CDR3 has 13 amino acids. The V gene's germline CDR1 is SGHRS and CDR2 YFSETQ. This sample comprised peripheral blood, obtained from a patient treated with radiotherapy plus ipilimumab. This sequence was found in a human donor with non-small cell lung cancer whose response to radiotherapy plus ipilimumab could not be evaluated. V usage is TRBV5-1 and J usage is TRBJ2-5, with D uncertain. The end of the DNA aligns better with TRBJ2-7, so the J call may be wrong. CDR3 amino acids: CASSLGPDYEQYF. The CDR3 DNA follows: TGCGCCAGCAGCTTGGGACCAGACTACGAGCAGTACTTC.